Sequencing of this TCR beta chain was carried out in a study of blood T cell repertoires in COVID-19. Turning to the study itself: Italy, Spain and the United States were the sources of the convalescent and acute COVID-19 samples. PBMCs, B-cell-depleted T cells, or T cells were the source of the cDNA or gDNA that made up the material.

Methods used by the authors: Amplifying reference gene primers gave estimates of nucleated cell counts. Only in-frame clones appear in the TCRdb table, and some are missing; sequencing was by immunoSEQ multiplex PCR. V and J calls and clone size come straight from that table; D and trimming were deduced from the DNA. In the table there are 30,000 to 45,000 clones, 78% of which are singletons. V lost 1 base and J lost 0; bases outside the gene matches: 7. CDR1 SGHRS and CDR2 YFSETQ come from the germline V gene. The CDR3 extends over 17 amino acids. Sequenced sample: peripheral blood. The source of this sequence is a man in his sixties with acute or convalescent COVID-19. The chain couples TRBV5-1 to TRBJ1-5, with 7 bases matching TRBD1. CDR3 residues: CASSLKADRASNQPQHF. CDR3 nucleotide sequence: TGCGCCAGCAGCTTGAAAGCCGACAGGGCTAGCAATCAGCCCCAGCATTTT. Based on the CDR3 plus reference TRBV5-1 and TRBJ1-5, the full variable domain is KAGVTQTPRYLIKTRGQQVTLSCSPISGHRSVSWYQQTPGQGLQFLFEYFSETQRNKGNFPGRFSGRQFSNSRSEMNVSTLELGDSALYLCASSLKADRASNQPQHFGDGTRLSIL.